This T cell receptor beta chain originates from a study of identical twins. Overall study results and limits: Low generation-probability sequences were in excess among twin-shared out-of-frame alpha sequences.

There were only healthy Caucasians among the donors. Via MiXCR, TCRdb re-called the 5' RACE reads, giving one row per CDR3 protein. The profile shows about 1.7 million distinct CDR3 sequences, roughly a third of them singletons. Details on this clonotype: Its antigen is unknown.

CDR1 MGHRA and CDR2 YSYEKL come from the germline V gene. The CDR3 consists of 19 residues. V was clipped by 2 bases and J by 1 base; unmatched bases: 7. This chain links TRBV4-1 with TRBJ2-2; 13 bases agree with TRBD2. The source is a newborn girl in good health. Sequenced input: cord blood. For the CDR3, the DNA is TGCGCCAGCAGCCAATCCGGACTAGCGGGAGTAGGGAACACCGGGGAGCTGTTTTTT. Residues: CASSQSGLAGVGNTGELFF.